The sequence of this T cell receptor beta chain was determined in a study of shared T cell receptors in the human thymus. Assay used: immunoSEQ multiplex PCR; TCRdb lists only in-frame clones, some missing. The table shows under 450,000 clones, with approximately 95% occurring only once. The V and J ends lost 5 bases and 6 bases respectively, with 16 bases between them. Germline CDR1 reads MDHEN; CDR2 reads SYDVKM. The CDR3 has 14 amino acids. The rearrangement links TRBV28 to TRBJ1-2; possible D gene TRBD1, 6 bases. This TCR was sampled from a human donor. The source material was thymocytes. The CDR3 loop reads CASSQSGGPDGYTF. In DNA, the CDR3 is TGTGCCAGCAGTCAGTCGGGGGGGCCTGATGGCTACACCTTC.